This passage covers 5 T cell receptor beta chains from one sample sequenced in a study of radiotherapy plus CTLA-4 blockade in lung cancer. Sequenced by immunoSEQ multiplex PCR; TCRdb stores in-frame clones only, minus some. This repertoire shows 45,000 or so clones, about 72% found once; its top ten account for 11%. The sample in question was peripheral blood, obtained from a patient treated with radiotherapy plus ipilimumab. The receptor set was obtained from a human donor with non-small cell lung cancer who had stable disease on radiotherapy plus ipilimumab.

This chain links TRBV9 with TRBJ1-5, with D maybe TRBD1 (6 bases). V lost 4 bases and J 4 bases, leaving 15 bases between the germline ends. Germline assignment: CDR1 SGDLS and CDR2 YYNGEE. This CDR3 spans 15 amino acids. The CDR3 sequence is CASSPSGGANQPQHF. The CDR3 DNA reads TGTGCCAGCAGCCCCTCCGGGGGGGCAAATCAGCCCCAGCATTTT.

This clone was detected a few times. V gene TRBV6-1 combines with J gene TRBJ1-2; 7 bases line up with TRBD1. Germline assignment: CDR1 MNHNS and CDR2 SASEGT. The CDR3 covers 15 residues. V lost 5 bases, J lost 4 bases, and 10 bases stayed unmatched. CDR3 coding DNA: TGTGCCAGCAGTACTACAGGGGTGGACGGCTATGGCTACACCTTC. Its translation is CASSTTGVDGYGYTF.

The CDR3 DNA follows: TGCGCCAGCAGCTTGTACAGCATGAACACTGAAGCTTTCTTT. This codes for CASSLYSMNTEAFF. The chain links TRBV5-1 to TRBJ1-1; no firm D call. V shed 1 base and J shed 0 bases, with 7 bases lying between them. The CDR3 totals 14 residues. Germline CDR1 is SGHRS and CDR2 is YFSETQ.

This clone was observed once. The CDR3 nucleotides read TGTGCCAGTAGAACCAGGGGGCTTGAAACTGAAGCTTTCTTT. Protein product: CASRTRGLETEAFF. The chain is built from TRBV19 and TRBJ1-1; 8 positions agree with TRBD1. Germline assignment: CDR1 LNHDA and CDR2 SQIVND (reference sequence). The CDR3 is 14 amino acids. V gave up 6 bases and J gave up 5 bases; unmatched junction bases: 8.

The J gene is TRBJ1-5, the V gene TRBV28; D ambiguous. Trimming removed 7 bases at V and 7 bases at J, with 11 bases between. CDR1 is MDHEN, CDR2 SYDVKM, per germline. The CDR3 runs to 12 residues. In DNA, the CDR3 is TGTGCCAGCACCCTATCGGGCCAGCCCCAGCATTTT. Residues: CASTLSGQPQHF.